This TCR beta chain appears in the sequencing data of a study of blood T cell repertoires in COVID-19. Study context: Both acute and convalescent COVID-19 samples were obtained from the United States, Italy and Spain.

V was pared by 5 bases and J by 2 bases, with 7 bases of the junction left unmatched. This CDR3 has 15 amino acids. CDR1 LNHDA and CDR2 SQIVND come from the germline V gene (reference sequence). As processed by the authors: Reference gene primer amplification in the assay estimated nucleated cell counts. The repertoire was sequenced with immunoSEQ multiplex PCR; TCRdb's copy has only in-frame clones and lacks some. The V and J calls and clone size are taken from that table; D and trimming were inferred from the DNA. This table holds over 85,000 clones, about 90% found once. Seattle participants joined during active infection and were tracked over time.

The specimen was peripheral blood. This receptor was taken from a human donor with COVID-19, enrolled during active disease. The donor label of this sample is uncertain. The chain recombines TRBV19 with TRBJ2-3; TRBD2 agrees at 7 bases. CDR3 bases: TGTGCCAGTAGTCGCCATACTAGCGCCACAGATACGCAGTATTTT. It codes for CASSRHTSATDTQYF.